The next 10 T cell receptor beta chains were all read from a single sample in a study of technical replicates of blood from a few donors. The assay was immunoSEQ multiplex PCR, and TCRdb's table has in-frame clones only and misses some. This repertoire shows under 80,000 clones, approximately 89% found once; its top ten account for 4.8%. Sequencing used PBMCs. The receptors shown here come from a human donor in good health. Some clones in this sample may be carry-over from other donors' samples.

The chain is built from TRBV6-1 and TRBJ1-5, with D possibly TRBD1 on 6 matching bases. CDR3 length: 14 amino acids. The V gene's germline CDR1 is MNHNS and CDR2 SASEGT. The V gene lost 7 bases and the J gene lost 4 bases, with 14 bases spanning the gap. The CDR3 DNA follows: TGTGCCAGCAACGGCAGGGGCGTGAATCAGCCCCAGCATTTT. This sequence encodes CASNGRGVNQPQHF.

V is TRBV27 and J is TRBJ2-3; TRBD2 agrees at 12 bases. CDR1 MNHEY and CDR2 SMNVEV come from the germline V gene (reference sequence). V lost 8 bases, J lost 8 bases, and 11 bases stayed unmatched. CDR3 length equals 15 residues. CDR3 region: CASYFRLAGVGTQYF. Here the CDR3 DNA reads TGTGCCAGCTATTTCAGACTAGCGGGAGTTGGTACGCAGTATTTT.

This clone was counted a single time. The V and J genes are TRBV6-1 and TRBJ2-3, with D hard to call. The germline V gene encodes CDR1 MNHNS and CDR2 SASEGT. The CDR3 runs 11 residues. Trimming pared 0 bases from V and 9 bases from J, leaving 4 bases between. CDR3 sequence: CASSEAQTQYF. For the CDR3, the DNA is TGTGCCAGCAGTGAAGCGCAGACGCAGTATTTT.

The chain has TRBV7-8 and TRBJ2-1; 7 bases agree with TRBD2. The V and J ends lost 2 bases and 0 bases, in that order; junction bases with no gene match: 7. From germline, CDR1 is SGHVS and CDR2 FQNEAQ. The CDR3 is 17 amino acids. In DNA, the CDR3 is TGTGCCAGCAGCTTAAATCGGCAGCGGGGCTCCTACAATGAGCAGTTCTTC. Translating gives CASSLNRQRGSYNEQFF. The full variable domain, its missing parts supplied by reference TRBV7-8 and TRBJ2-1, is GAGVSQSPRYKVAKRGQDVALRCDPISGHVSLFWYQQALGQGPEFLTYFQNEAQLDKSGLPSDRFFAERPEGSVSTLKIQRTQQEDSAVYLCASSLNRQRGSYNEQFFGPGTRLTVL.

This clone came up a few times. The V gene is TRBV6-6, the J gene TRBJ1-4, with D unresolved. V shed 6 bases and J shed 0 bases, with 11 bases lying between them. The CDR3 has 15 amino acids. Germline values: CDR1 MNHNY, CDR2 SVGAGI (reference sequence). The CDR3 region has the DNA TGTGCCAGCAGGCTTAACGGTGCAACTAATGAAAAACTGTTTTTT. Amino acids: CASRLNGATNEKLFF.

The V call is TRBV7-2, the J call TRBJ2-5, with TRBD2 matching over 14 bases. CDR3 length: 19 residues. CDR1 is SGHTA and CDR2 is FQGNSA in the germline V gene. With V trimmed by 2 bases and J by 4 bases, 12 bases remained unmatched. This CDR3 is CASSLPRLAGGPKGETQYF. DNA of the CDR3: TGTGCCAGCAGCTTACCACGACTAGCGGGAGGGCCGAAGGGAGAGACCCAGTACTTC. The variable domain in full, completed from reference TRBV7-2 and TRBJ2-5, reads GAGVSQSPSNKVTEKGKDVELRCDPISGHTALYWYRQSLGQGLEFLIYFQGNSAPDKSGLPSDRFSAERTGGSVSTLTIQRTQQEDSAVYLCASSLPRLAGGPKGETQYFGPGTRLLVL.

This chain connects TRBV7-2 to TRBJ1-1; D possibly corresponds to TRBD1 (5 bases). V gave up 5 bases and J gave up 0 bases, with 16 bases separating them. There are 16 residues in the CDR3. CDR1 and CDR2 from the germline V gene are SGHTA and FQGNSA. In DNA form, the CDR3 reads TGTGCCAGCAGCCACCCCAGCGGAGGGGTGAACACTGAAGCTTTCTTT. Residues: CASSHPSGGVNTEAFF.

The genes are TRBV4-1 and TRBJ2-7; 8 bases are a match to TRBD1. The trim removed 2 bases at V and 6 bases at J, leaving 9 bases unmatched. Germline CDR1 reads MGHRA; CDR2 reads YSYEKL. The CDR3 is made up of 15 amino acids. Here the CDR3 reads CASSQPGRGRVEQYF. The CDR3 coding sequence is TGCGCCAGCAGCCAACCCGGCAGGGGGCGCGTCGAGCAGTACTTC.

This clone appeared a single time. CDR3 loop: CASSQAGGANEQFF. The CDR3 DNA reads as TGCGCCAGCAGCCAAGCGGGAGGGGCCAATGAGCAGTTCTTC. V and J are TRBV4-1 and TRBJ2-1, with 8 bases that match TRBD2. After removal of 1 base from V and 6 bases from J, the junction contained 2 bases not matched to a gene. The length of the CDR3 is 14 residues. Germline-derived CDR1 and CDR2 are MGHRA and YSYEKL.

The rearrangement joins TRBV11-1 to TRBJ2-1, with D perhaps TRBD2 (5 bases). Germline V gene lookup returns CDR1 SGHAT and CDR2 FQDESV (reference sequence). This CDR3 contains 11 residues. V was cut by 5 bases and J by 9 bases, with 8 bases left in between. CDR3 in DNA: TGTGCCAGCAGCCTCGGGGTTGAGCAGTTCTTC. Translation: CASSLGVEQFF.